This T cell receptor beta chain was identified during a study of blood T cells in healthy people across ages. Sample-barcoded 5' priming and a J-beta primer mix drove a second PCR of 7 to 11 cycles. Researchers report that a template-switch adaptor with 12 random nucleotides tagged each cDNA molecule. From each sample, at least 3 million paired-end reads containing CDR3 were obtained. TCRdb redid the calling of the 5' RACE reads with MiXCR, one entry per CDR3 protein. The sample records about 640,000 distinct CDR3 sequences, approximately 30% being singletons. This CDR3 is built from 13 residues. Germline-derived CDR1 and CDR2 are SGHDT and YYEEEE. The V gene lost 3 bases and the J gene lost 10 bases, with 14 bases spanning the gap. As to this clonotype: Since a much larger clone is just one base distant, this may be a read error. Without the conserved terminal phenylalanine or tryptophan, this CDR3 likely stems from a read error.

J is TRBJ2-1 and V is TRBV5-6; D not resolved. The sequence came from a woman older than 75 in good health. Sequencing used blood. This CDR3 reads CASSSPLPGEQFV. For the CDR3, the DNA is TGTGCCAGCAGCTCCCCCCTGCCTGGGGAGCAGTTCGTC.